A single sample is the source of the 14 T cell receptor beta chains below, sequenced in a study of beta chain features in type 1 diabetes. Sequenced material consisted of expressed TCRB transcripts (all of the isolated RNA was reverse transcribed). Profiled with immunoSEQ multiplex PCR; TCRdb holds only in-frame clones, not every one. The data show 200,000 to 250,000 clones, 25% to 30% seen once. Input material: central memory CD4+ T cells from blood. Receptors originate from a man aged 30-40 years in good health.

V gene TRBV19 combines with J gene TRBJ2-1, with TRBD2 as a possible D gene (6 bases). Germline values: CDR1 LNHDA, CDR2 SQIVND (reference sequence). This CDR3 spans 11 amino acids. Trimming took 5 bases from V and 11 from J, leaving 10 bases between them. The CDR3: CASSAGRQQFF. CDR3 DNA: TGTGCCAGTAGTGCGGGACGACAGCAGTTCTTC. Complete variable domain (other parts from reference TRBV19 and TRBJ2-1): DGGITQSPKYLFRKEGQNVTLSCEQNLNHDAMYWYRQDPGQGLRLIYYSQIVNDFQKGDIAEGYSVSREKKESFPLTVTSAQKNPTAFYLCASSAGRQQFFGPGTRLTVL.

The gene calls are TRBV6-5 and TRBJ2-3; 10 bases fit TRBD2. The V gene end was trimmed by 2 bases and the J gene end by 4 bases; junction bases not matched to a gene: 6. The germline V gene has CDR1 MNHEY and CDR2 SVGAGI. The CDR3 is 16 residues long. CDR3 amino acids: CASSYQSGGAADTQYF. CDR3 coding DNA: TGTGCCAGCAGTTACCAAAGCGGGGGGGCAGCAGATACGCAGTATTTT.

In its sample, this clone was seen a few times. The chain combines TRBV20-1 with TRBJ1-2; D is ambiguous. CDR1 DFQATT and CDR2 SNEGSKA come from the germline V gene (reference sequence). The V gene lost 3 bases and the J gene lost 3 bases, with 5 bases spanning the gap. The CDR3 is made up of 11 amino acids. CDR3 coding DNA: TGCAGTGCTAGCACGGACTATGGCTACACCTTC. Encoded protein: CSASTDYGYTF.

The rearrangement links TRBV7-9 to TRBJ1-1, with 7 bases fitting TRBD1. Per the germline V gene, CDR1 is SEHNR and CDR2 is FQNEAQ (reference sequence). V lost 4 bases to trimming and J lost 1 base; unmatched junction nucleotides: 3. This CDR3 has 14 amino acids. CDR3 nucleotide sequence: TGTGCCAGCAGCTCCCAGGGGGGGAACACTGAAGCTTTCTTT. It encodes CASSSQGGNTEAFF.

This clone was seen a few times. This sequence joins TRBV5-1 and TRBJ1-6; 10 nucleotides line up with TRBD1. Germline CDR1 is SGHRS and CDR2 is YFSETQ. V was clipped by 6 bases and J by 8 bases; unmatched bases: 8. This CDR3 has 15 amino acids. CDR3 amino acids: CASKGQGNNDSPLHF. CDR3 nucleotide sequence: TGCGCCAGCAAGGGACAGGGGAATAACGATTCACCCCTCCACTTT.

This clone was detected a few times. V gene TRBV30 combines with J gene TRBJ1-6; D ambiguous. The CDR3 covers 13 residues. Germline assignment: CDR1 GTSNPN and CDR2 SVGIG (reference sequence). The ends were cut back, 4 bases at V and 6 bases at J, with 10 bases in the middle. CDR3 bases: TGTGCCTGGAAAGGCAGAGTTAATTCACCCCTCCACTTT. It translates to CAWKGRVNSPLHF.

The chain links TRBV19 to TRBJ1-2; no firm D call. Germline CDR1 and CDR2: LNHDA and SQIVND (reference sequence). The length of the CDR3 is 15 residues. The V end lost 1 base, the J end lost 0 bases, and 9 bases lay between the germline ends. The CDR3 loop reads CASSIAPAANYGYTF. Here the CDR3 DNA reads TGTGCCAGTAGTATAGCTCCCGCCGCTAACTATGGCTACACCTTC.

This clone has more than one count but fewer than ten. The J gene is TRBJ2-3, the V gene TRBV7-2; D remains unclear. Trimming left V 3 bases short and J 7 bases short, with 5 bases between. The V gene's germline CDR1 is SGHTA and CDR2 FQGNSA. This CDR3 has 11 amino acids. The CDR3 spells CASSLGNTQYF. The CDR3 region has the DNA TGTGCCAGCAGCTTGGGAAATACGCAGTATTTT. Filled out from reference TRBV7-2 and TRBJ2-3, the complete variable domain reads GAGVSQSPSNKVTEKGKDVELRCDPISGHTALYWYRQSLGQGLEFLIYFQGNSAPDKSGLPSDRFSAERTGGSVSTLTIQRTQQEDSAVYLCASSLGNTQYFGPGTRLTVL.

The DNA for the CDR3 is TGTGCCAGCAGCTCTAGCGGGCGAAAGCAAGAGACCCAGTACTTC. This codes for CASSSSGRKQETQYF. The chain links TRBV7-9 to TRBJ2-5; 8 nucleotides align to TRBD2. Germline CDR1 is SEHNR and CDR2 is FQNEAQ (reference sequence). The CDR3 runs to 15 residues. V shed 4 bases, J shed 2 bases, and the junction held 6 bases outside the gene matches.

This clone was seen many times. The chain joins TRBV28 to TRBJ2-1; D may be TRBD2 (6 bases). This CDR3 spans 12 amino acids. The V gene's germline CDR1 is MDHEN and CDR2 SYDVKM. Trimming pared 7 bases from V and 13 bases from J, leaving 17 bases between. The CDR3 here is CASTTTSSSQFF. The CDR3 nucleotides are TGTGCCAGCACCACGACTAGTTCTTCACAGTTCTTC.

In its sample, this clone was seen a few times. A much more abundant neighbour one base away suggests this may be a read error. The chain has TRBV6-1 and TRBJ2-7, with TRBD2 as a possible D gene (5 bases). The CDR3 is 14 amino acids. The V and J ends lost 11 bases and 0 bases respectively, with 17 bases between them. CDR1 MNHNS and CDR2 SASEGT come from the germline V gene. CDR3 sequence (DNA): TGTGCCGGCACGGCGGCGGGTATCTCCTACGAGCAGTACTTC. Its translation is CAGTAAGISYEQYF.

V and J are TRBV7-9 and TRBJ2-5; 8 bases line up with TRBD2. This CDR3 is built from 14 residues. Germline V gene sequence: CDR1 SEHNR, CDR2 FQNEAQ (reference sequence). Germline trimming cut 5 bases from V and 1 base from J; bases unmatched to any gene: 3. The DNA for the CDR3 is TGTGCCAGCAGCCCTGGACTAGCCCAAGAGACCCAGTACTTC. It yields the protein CASSPGLAQETQYF.

The rearrangement joins TRBV5-1 to TRBJ2-6; perhaps TRBD1 as D (6 bases). V dropped 2 bases and J dropped 0 bases, with 12 bases sitting between them. The V gene's germline CDR1 is SGHRS and CDR2 YFSETQ. The CDR3 has 17 residues. As DNA, the CDR3 is TGCGCCAGCAGCTTAGGGACATCCAGCTCTGGGGCCAACGTCCTGACTTTC. Translating it yields CASSLGTSSSGANVLTF. The whole variable domain, filled in from reference TRBV5-1 and TRBJ2-6, reads KAGVTQTPRYLIKTRGQQVTLSCSPISGHRSVSWYQQTPGQGLQFLFEYFSETQRNKGNFPGRFSGRQFSNSRSEMNVSTLELGDSALYLCASSLGTSSSGANVLTFGAGSRLTVL.

This chain joins TRBV29-1 and TRBJ2-7; D perhaps matches TRBD2 (6 bases). Trimming took 0 bases from V and 7 from J, leaving 16 bases between them. Germline V gives CDR1 SQVTM, CDR2 ANQGSEA. CDR3 length equals 14 residues. The CDR3 reads CSVEDPAGLREQYF. Here the CDR3 DNA reads TGCAGCGTTGAAGATCCGGCGGGATTAAGGGAGCAGTACTTC.